This T cell receptor beta chain was found in a study of blood T cell repertoires in COVID-19. The wider study: Samples came from the United States, Italy and Spain, spanning acute and convalescent COVID-19. The cDNA or gDNA used as material had been derived from T cells, B-cell-depleted T cells, or PBMCs.

Authors' analysis steps: Estimated nucleated cell counts came from reference gene primer amplification. Profiling relied on immunoSEQ multiplex PCR, and the TCRdb table lists in-frame clones only, not all of them. V, J and clone size are those of that table, while D and trimming were read from the DNA. The table has 200,000 or so clones, about 88% seen once. CDR1 MNHEY and CDR2 SVGAGI come from the germline V gene. Trimming took 6 bases from V and 5 from J, leaving 17 bases between them. CDR3 length: 15 residues. This chain links TRBV6-5 with TRBJ1-5, with TRBD1 as a possible D gene (6 bases). This sequence was found in a man aged 25 to 45 with active or convalescent COVID-19. What was sequenced was peripheral blood. The chain's CDR3 is CASRFVQGWDQPQHF. CDR3 coding DNA: TGTGCCAGCAGATTCGTACAGGGATGGGATCAGCCCCAGCATTTT.